The rows below give T cell receptor beta chains drawn from one sample of a study of T cells after yellow fever vaccination. Using its own MiXCR run on the 5' RACE reads, TCRdb lists one record per CDR3 protein. Of roughly 150,000 distinct CDR3 sequences in the sample, less than 9% were seen once. The sequenced sample was CD4+ T cells sorted from PBMCs, obtained more than 4 days after the first yellow fever vaccination. The receptors stem from a man between 18 and 35 years old who received the YFV17D yellow fever vaccine. Each CDR3 is given with its conserved first and last residue. Fields, in order: D gene, clone size, V gene, J gene, CDR3 protein, CDR3 DNA. D genes are given only for firm matches. Size values are once, few and many counts, or a class for expanded clones, and some rows have none.

NA	many	TRBV20-1	TRBJ2-5	CSTPRGPETQYF	TGCAGCACGCCGCGGGGGCCCGAAACCCAGTACTTC
NA	many	TRBV6-1	TRBJ1-3	CASSGWAGGGSGNTIYF	TGTGCCAGCAGTGGTTGGGCCGGGGGCGGCTCTGGAAACACCATATATTTT
TRBD2	NA	TRBV5-1	TRBJ2-5	CASSLEPAGGLRETQYF	TGCGCCAGCAGCTTGGAGCCAGCGGGGGGCCTCAGGGAGACCCAGTACTTC
NA	many	TRBV11-2	TRBJ2-3	CASSWGRRGAGTDTQYF	TGTGCCAGCAGCTGGGGTAGGAGGGGGGCGGGCACAGATACGCAGTATTTT
NA	few	TRBV4-1	TRBJ1-3	CASSQADFGNTIYF	TGCGCCAGCAGCCAAGCGGATTTTGGAAACACCATATATTTT
TRBD1	many	TRBV19	TRBJ1-2	CASSLRTGGLGYTF	TGTGCCAGTAGTCTCCGGACAGGGGGCCTTGGCTACACCTTC
NA	many	TRBV4-3	TRBJ2-1	CASSQTPASSGEQFF	TGCGCCAGCAGCCAAACCCCGGCGTCGAGCGGGGAGCAGTTCTTC
TRBD1	few	TRBV7-3	TRBJ2-7	CASSWGTGGYVEQYF	TGTGCCAGCAGCTGGGGGACAGGGGGATACGTCGAGCAGTACTTC
NA	NA	TRBV20-1	TRBJ2-5	CSGRVGETQYF	TGCAGTGGCAGGGTCGGAGAGACCCAGTACTTC
TRBD2	many	TRBV20-1	TRBJ2-5	CSARTSGGAWETQYF	TGCAGTGCTAGAACTAGCGGGGGAGCTTGGGAGACCCAGTACTTC
NA	NA	TRBV5-1	TRBJ2-7	CASSLAAETYEQYF	TGCGCCAGCAGCTTGGCCGCAGAAACCTACGAGCAGTACTTC
NA	NA	TRBV7-2	TRBJ2-5	CASSPRLRGVVETQYF	TGTGCCAGCAGCCCACGGTTGAGGGGCGTCGTAGAGACCCAGTACTTC
NA	few	TRBV5-6	TRBJ2-7	CASSRVGEQYF	TGTGCCAGCAGCCGGGTGGGCGAGCAGTACTTC
NA	many	TRBV7-6	TRBJ2-1	CASSYDRSGNNEQFF	TGTGCCAGCAGCTATGACAGGTCCGGGAACAATGAGCAGTTCTTC
NA	few	TRBV5-1	TRBJ1-4	CASSLVPDEKLFF	TGCGCCAGCAGCTTGGTCCCTGATGAAAAACTGTTTTTT
NA	many	TRBV7-2	TRBJ2-1	CASSRVSGAWGEQFF	TGTGCCAGCAGCCGGGTATCAGGTGCATGGGGTGAGCAGTTCTTC
NA	many	TRBV19	TRBJ1-5	CASSMDRVGRNQPQHF	TGTGCCAGTAGCATGGACAGAGTTGGCCGTAATCAGCCCCAGCATTTT
TRBD1	NA	TRBV28	TRBJ2-3	CASSPHRQGVSTDTQYF	TGTGCCAGCAGTCCCCACCGACAGGGTGTTAGCACAGATACGCAGTATTTT
TRBD1	NA	TRBV7-2	TRBJ2-3	CASSVPGQGARGTDTQYF	TGTGCCAGCAGCGTACCGGGACAGGGGGCGCGGGGCACAGATACGCAGTATTTT
NA	NA	TRBV5-6	TRBJ1-3	CASSPRVVGNTIYF	TGTGCCAGCAGCCCCCGGGTTGTCGGAAACACCATATATTTT
NA	many	TRBV25-1	TRBJ2-7	CASSERVPPYEQYF	TGTGCCAGCAGTGAACGGGTCCCACCCTACGAGCAGTACTTC
NA	NA	TRBV7-9	TRBJ1-4	CASAGEKLFF	TGTGCCAGCGCTGGTGAAAAACTGTTTTTT
NA	many	TRBV18	TRBJ1-5	CASSPDGGKQPQHF	TGTGCCAGCTCACCGGACGGGGGGAAACAGCCCCAGCATTTT
TRBD1	many	TRBV4-1	TRBJ2-7	CASSRQGLIYEQYF	TGCGCCAGCAGCCGACAGGGCCTCATCTACGAGCAGTACTTC